Reported below is one TCR beta chain. These data originate in a study of blood T cells in healthy people across ages. Study background: About one barcoded TCR beta cDNA was captured per two T cells.

With a J-beta primer mix and a sample-barcoded 5' primer, a second PCR ran roughly 6 to 11 cycles. MiXCR was run by TCRdb on the 5' RACE reads, yielding one entry per CDR3 protein. The sample shows roughly 1,100,000 distinct CDR3 sequences, 20% to 25% of them seen only once. These same records also appear under a second study, on T cells of mothers and their children.

The receptor's source is a girl between 2 and 10 years old in good health. Sequencing was carried out using blood.

Here the CDR3 reads CASSQEGALAGTGELFF. DNA for the CDR3: TGTGCCAGCAGCCAAGAAGGAGCTCTTGCCGGCACCGGGGAGCTGTTTTTT. The rearrangement joins TRBV3-1 to TRBJ2-2; D is ambiguous. Per germline, CDR1 LGHDT and CDR2 YNNKEL (reference sequence). This CDR3 is 17 amino acids long. Trimming stripped 0 bases from V and 4 bases from J, with 15 bases between.